Given below is one TCR beta chain in context. Its specificity is unknown. It was with 60 Vbeta and 13 Jbeta primers that the PCR ran. Some clones are missing from TCRdb's copy, which holds only in-frame ones; the method was immunoSEQ multiplex PCR. Among some 67,000 clones listed, approximately 92% were seen once. This sample was taken from a study of cytomegalovirus exposure and HLA in healthy donors. The study's findings and limits: For presence/absence analyses, sequencing depth was assumed to be roughly uniform across donors.

CDR1 is LNHDA and CDR2 is SQIVND in the germline V gene (reference sequence). Trimming stripped 5 bases from V and 0 bases from J, with 11 bases between. This CDR3 spans 15 amino acids. The source is a woman aged 25 to 39 in good health and CMV-seropositive. The sequenced material came from PBMCs. The V call is TRBV19, the J call TRBJ1-5; no reliable D call. The CDR3 loop reads CASSRGRNSNQPQHF. CDR3 nucleotides: TGTGCCAGTAGTCGCGGGAGGAATAGCAATCAGCCCCAGCATTTT.